This record looks at one T cell receptor beta chain sequence and its context. The sample belongs to a study of blood T cell repertoires in COVID-19. For the study at large: Samples came from the United States, Italy and Spain, spanning acute and convalescent COVID-19. PBMCs, B-cell-depleted T cells, or T cells were the source of the cDNA or gDNA that made up the material.

Per the germline V gene, CDR1 is SGHTA and CDR2 is FQGNSA. V shed 4 bases and J 2 bases; nucleotides not matched to a gene: 6. This CDR3 contains 15 residues. Original processing methods: Reference gene primer amplification gave nucleated cell count estimates. The data were produced by immunoSEQ multiplex PCR, yet TCRdb's version contains in-frame clones alone and is incomplete. V, J and clone size derive from that table, while D and trimming were established from the DNA sequence. In the table there are around 200,000 clones, around 87% of which are singletons. The V call is TRBV7-2, the J call TRBJ1-2; TRBD1 aligns across 8 bases. This sequence was found in a man aged 60-69 years who had recovered from COVID-19. Sequencing was done on a sample of peripheral blood. As DNA, the CDR3 is TGTGCCAGCAGCTCCCCGGACAGGGTCAACTATGGCTACACCTTC. Encoded protein: CASSSPDRVNYGYTF.